These 16 T cell receptor beta chains originate from one sample sequenced in a study of vaccination effects on CD4 cells after COVID-19. Sequencing used immunoSEQ multiplex PCR; TCRdb keeps in-frame clones, though not all of them. Found here are more than 35,000 clones, around 72% of them singletons; the top ten hold over 25%. After expansion with viral peptide pools in the ViraFEST assay, antigen-specific CD4+ T cells were sequenced. Upon completion of around ten days in culture, CD4+ T cells were isolated. SARS-CoV-2 infection was confirmed by PCR in the person between March and December 2020. What these receptors recognize is not known. The specimen was CD4+ T cells from PBMCs cultured with a peptide pool, collected before COVID-19 vaccination. These TCRs come from a human donor who had a prior SARS-CoV-2 infection.

The rearrangement uses TRBV10-1 and TRBJ2-5, with D possibly being TRBD2 (5 bases). This CDR3 has 11 amino acids. V lost 2 bases and J lost 14, with 12 bases in between. Germline loops: CDR1 WNHNN, CDR2 SYGVQD (reference sequence). CDR3 in DNA: TGCGCCAGCAGTGAGAGAGGGCCCCTTTACTTC. Its protein product is CASSERGPLYF.

This clone was counted a single time. This chain connects TRBV5-6 to TRBJ2-7, with D perhaps matching TRBD2 (6 bases). The CDR3 length is 15 residues. Germline-derived CDR1 and CDR2 are SGHDT and YYEEEE. The V end was cut by 0 bases, the J end by 3 bases, with 13 bases between. The CDR3 DNA is TGTGCCAGCAGCTTGGCCCGGGGAGGAGGCTACGAGCAGTACTTC. Protein: CASSLARGGGYEQYF.

V gene TRBV5-1 combines with J gene TRBJ1-4; 7 bases fit TRBD1. The V gene end was trimmed by 4 bases and the J gene end by 6 bases; junction bases not matched to a gene: 3. CDR3 size: 13 residues. From germline, CDR1 is SGHRS and CDR2 YFSETQ. The CDR3 sequence is CASSRGLDEKLFF. Here the CDR3 DNA reads TGCGCCAGCAGCAGGGGGCTGGATGAAAAACTGTTTTTT.

CDR3 in amino acids: CASSTRTGRGYTF. For the CDR3, the DNA is TGTGCCAGTAGTACCCGGACAGGGCGAGGCTACACCTTC. The chain links TRBV19 to TRBJ1-2; TRBD1 matches at 8 bases. The J segment lost 8 bases and the V segment lost 4 bases, leaving 6 bases of the junction unmatched. CDR1 LNHDA and CDR2 SQIVND come from the germline V gene (reference sequence). The CDR3 has 13 residues.

CDR3 sequence: CASSPLPGGVDGYTF. The CDR3 region has the DNA TGTGCCAGCTCACCACTCCCAGGGGGAGTTGATGGCTACACCTTC. The chain has TRBV18 and TRBJ1-2; 7 bases fit TRBD1. The CDR3 runs to 15 residues. Per germline, CDR1 KGHSH and CDR2 LQKENI. Unmatched junction bases numbered 8, after V lost 1 base and J lost 6 bases.

The chain couples TRBV9 to TRBJ2-7; 12 positions agree with TRBD2. CDR1 and CDR2 (germline): SGDLS, YYNGEE. There are 17 residues in the CDR3. V shed 4 bases and J 3 bases; nucleotides not matched to a gene: 11. The CDR3 nucleotides read TGTGCCAGCAGCCCTAGCTACACGACTAGCGGGAGCTACGAGCAGTACTTC. It translates to CASSPSYTTSGSYEQYF.

The chain is built from TRBV2 and TRBJ2-1; TRBD2 matches at 7 bases. CDR1 SNHLY and CDR2 FYNNEI come from the germline V gene. Trimming at V came to 2 bases and at J to 3 bases, leaving 1 base not matched to a gene. The CDR3 runs to 14 residues. The CDR3: CASSEIAGYNEQFF. CDR3 DNA sequence: TGTGCCAGCAGTGAAATAGCGGGCTACAATGAGCAGTTCTTC.

The chain uses TRBV25-1 and TRBJ2-1; D possibly uses TRBD1 or TRBD2 (5 bases each). Trimming removed 7 bases from V and 16 bases from J, with 17 bases in between. Germline CDR1 is MGHDK and CDR2 is SYGVNS. CDR3 length: 11 residues. The CDR3 here is CASIRGSSIFF. The CDR3 coding sequence is TGTGCCAGCATCCGGGGCTCCTCAATTTTCTTC.

This chain joins TRBV6-5 and TRBJ1-5; D gene uncertain. Between the trimmed V and J ends, which lost 7 bases and 4 bases, there was a span of 17 bases. The CDR3 length is 15 residues. CDR1 is MNHEY, CDR2 SVGAGI, per germline. For the CDR3, the DNA is TGTGCCAGCAAGAATCCAGCGGGTACGAATCAGCCCCAGCATTTT. Protein sequence: CASKNPAGTNQPQHF.

The CDR3 DNA reads TGTGCCAGCAGTGACCCGGGCGTTGACAGACGGGACACTGAAGCTTTCTTT. Protein: CASSDPGVDRRDTEAFF. The chain combines TRBV6-1 with TRBJ1-1, with a possible D match to TRBD1 (5 bases). Trimming stripped 3 bases from V and 3 bases from J, with 20 bases between. The CDR3 has 17 residues. Per germline, CDR1 MNHNS and CDR2 SASEGT.

This chain joins TRBV7-6 and TRBJ2-3; D might be TRBD1 (6 bases). Germline CDR1 and CDR2: SGHVS and FNYEAQ. With 2 bases removed from V and 9 bases from J, the gap between germline ends came to 27 bases. The CDR3 loop spans 18 amino acids. The CDR3: CASSLRPGQTTTRPTQYF. CDR3 DNA sequence: TGTGCCAGCAGCTTACGTCCCGGACAGACAACTACTCGACCGACGCAGTATTTT.

This clone was observed a handful of times. The genes are TRBV4-2 and TRBJ2-1; 7 nucleotides line up with TRBD2. Germline trimming cut 2 bases from V and 14 bases from J; bases unmatched to any gene: 12. CDR3 length: 14 residues. Germline values: CDR1 LGHNA, CDR2 YNFKEQ. The CDR3 DNA reads TGTGCCAGCAGCCAATGGTCTCCGAGGACTAGGGAGTTCTTC. Translating gives CASSQWSPRTREFF.

The CDR3 DNA reads as TGTGCCTGGAGTTCGCTAGCGAGTAGCAATGAGCAGTTCTTC. This gives the protein CAWSSLASSNEQFF. The chain uses TRBV30 and TRBJ2-1, with D maybe TRBD2 (6 bases). Germline CDR1 reads GTSNPN; CDR2 reads SVGIG (reference sequence). Trimming took 2 bases from V and 6 from J, leaving 14 bases between them. The CDR3 totals 14 residues. Supplemented by reference TRBV30 and TRBJ2-1, the full variable domain reads SQTIHQWPATLVQPVGSPLSLECTVEGTSNPNLYWYRQAAGRGLQLLFYSVGIGQISSEVPQNLSASRPQDRQFILSSKKLLLSDSGFYLCAWSSLASSNEQFFGPGTRLTVL.

This chain uses TRBV18 with TRBJ2-3; a possible D gene is TRBD2 (6 bases). CDR3 length: 15 residues. Trimming pared 2 bases from V and 0 bases from J, leaving 9 bases between. Germline loops: CDR1 KGHSH, CDR2 LQKENI. The CDR3 DNA reads as TGTGCCAGCTCACCATTTAGCGGAAGCACAGATACGCAGTATTTT. Protein sequence: CASSPFSGSTDTQYF.

This chain links TRBV5-6 with TRBJ2-5; 7 bases are shared with TRBD2. V shed 4 bases, J shed 5 bases, and the junction held 11 bases outside the gene matches. CDR1 and CDR2 from the germline V gene are SGHDT and YYEEEE. The CDR3 spans 15 residues. The CDR3 reads CASSRVAGVLETQYF. The CDR3 bases are TGTGCCAGCAGCCGTGTGGCGGGAGTCCTCGAGACCCAGTACTTC.

The DNA of the CDR3 is TGTGGGGGTCTTCTAGCCAAAAACATTCAGTACTTC. It is translated as CGGLLAKNIQYF. The chain joins TRBV10-3 to TRBJ2-4; D is undetermined. This CDR3 region has 12 residues. Germline V CDR1 and CDR2: ENHRY, SYGVKD.